This T cell receptor (beta chain) was documented in a study of early T cells in non-severe SARS-CoV-2 infection. Study-level points and caveats: VDJdb matches were skewed toward anti-spike CD8 T cell responses.

At least ten counts were recorded for this clonotype. Its matching antigen is unknown. Germline V CDR1 and CDR2: SGHRS, YFSETQ. V lost 5 bases to trimming and J lost 0 bases, with 9 bases between them. This CDR3 has 13 residues. TCRdb called the 5' RACE reads again in MiXCR, with one record for every CDR3 protein. The sample has 70,000 to 90,000 distinct CDR3 sequences, around 15% seen once. This chain connects TRBV5-1 to TRBJ2-7, with D perhaps TRBD1 (6 bases). The sequenced material came from whole blood. The receptor was derived from an adult who was a healthcare worker with PCR-confirmed SARS-CoV-2 infection or an uninfected control (not recorded which). CDR3 residues: CASSSRGSYEQYF. CDR3 sequence (DNA): TGCGCCAGCAGTAGCAGGGGCTCCTACGAGCAGTACTTC. Drawing the rest from reference TRBV5-1 and TRBJ2-7, the complete variable domain is KAGVTQTPRYLIKTRGQQVTLSCSPISGHRSVSWYQQTPGQGLQFLFEYFSETQRNKGNFPGRFSGRQFSNSRSEMNVSTLELGDSALYLCASSSRGSYEQYFGPGTRLTVT.